This entry describes one T cell receptor beta chain. The antigen remains undetermined. The data were obtained in a study of OX40 agonist ivuxolimab in advanced cancers. The study, taken as a whole, reports: Clonal expansion by week 6 occurred in CD4+ and CD8+ blood T cells (at 0.1 to 3.0 mg/kg).

Clones were read by immunoSEQ multiplex PCR, and TCRdb kept only the in-frame ones, dropping some. The table has 100,000 to 130,000 clones, around 90% seen once. The cohort excluded patients with autoimmune disease history or systemic immunosuppression. CDR1 SGHRS and CDR2 YFSETQ come from the germline V gene. Losses at the gene ends were 0 bases for V and 6 bases for J; bases not matched to a gene: 2. The CDR3 contains 14 residues. The source material was CD4+ or CD8+ T cells sorted from blood, sampled in a trial of the OX40 agonist ivuxolimab. The origin of this receptor is an adult with an advanced solid tumor such as melanoma, head and neck, liver or kidney cancer. The V and J genes are TRBV5-1 and TRBJ1-1, with 10 bases lining up with TRBD1. In nucleotides, the CDR3 is TGCGCCAGCAGCTTGGGAGGGACAGGGGCTGAAGCTTTCTTT. As protein: CASSLGGTGAEAFF.